These 6 T cell receptor beta chains came from one sample sequenced in a study of blood T cell repertoires in COVID-19. Assay: immunoSEQ multiplex PCR; the TCRdb copy retains only in-frame clones and omits some. This sample carries about 120,000 clones, around three quarters of them seen once, and the ten largest clones take 3% to 4.5%. Material for sequencing was peripheral blood. Receptor source: a woman of 80 years or more with acute or convalescent COVID-19.

The chain is built from TRBV5-4 and TRBJ1-2; 9 nucleotides line up with TRBD1. CDR3 length: 16 amino acids. Germline CDR1 SGHNT, CDR2 YYREEE (reference sequence). The trim removed 1 base at V and 5 bases at J, leaving 9 bases unmatched. DNA of the CDR3: TGTGCCAGCAGCTTGCGGCGGGACAGGGTAGGGTATGGCTACACCTTC. Its translation is CASSLRRDRVGYGYTF.

J is TRBJ1-4 and V is TRBV28; D unclear. The V gene's germline CDR1 is MDHEN and CDR2 SYDVKM. The germline V and J ends were trimmed by 7 bases and 2 bases, with 11 bases remaining between them. This CDR3 is 14 amino acids long. The CDR3 loop is CASTAGSTNEKLFF. The CDR3 nucleotides are TGTGCCAGCACAGCGGGCAGTACTAATGAAAAACTGTTTTTT.

This clone counts as medium-sized. V is TRBV5-4 and J is TRBJ1-2; 11 bases line up with TRBD1. Looked up from germline, CDR1 is SGHNT and CDR2 is YYREEE (reference sequence). J gave up 4 bases and V 4 bases, and 6 bases lay outside the gene matches. The CDR3 consists of 15 residues. The CDR3 here is CASSPRTGGGYGYTF. The CDR3 DNA is TGTGCCAGCAGCCCTAGGACAGGGGGCGGCTATGGCTACACCTTC. The entire variable domain, with the rest obtained from reference TRBV5-4 and TRBJ1-2, is as follows: ETGVTQSPTHLIKTRGQQVTLRCSSQSGHNTVSWYQQALGQGPQFIFQYYREEENGRGNFPPRFSGLQFPNYSSELNVNALELDDSALYLCASSPRTGGGYGYTFGSGTRLTVV.

V is TRBV2 and J is TRBJ2-5; a possible D gene is TRBD2 (6 bases). The V and J ends lost 7 bases and 10 bases respectively, with 19 bases between them. This CDR3 spans 13 amino acids. Germline CDR1 is SNHLY and CDR2 is FYNNEI. The CDR3 is CASTRDSTVGQYF. The CDR3 bases are TGTGCCAGCACCCGGGACTCCACTGTGGGCCAGTACTTC.

This clone was counted a single time. The V gene is TRBV16, the J gene TRBJ1-1, with TRBD1 identical over 8 bases. Losses at the gene ends were 0 bases for V and 2 bases for J; bases not matched to a gene: 8. The CDR3 has 17 amino acids. Germline-derived CDR1 and CDR2 are KGHSY and FQNENV. For the CDR3, the DNA is TGTGCCAGCAGCCAATCGAAATGGGCAGGGGGCAACACTGAAGCTTTCTTT. This codes for CASSQSKWAGGNTEAFF.

The CDR3, as DNA: TGTGCCAGCAGCCAGGGACAGGGACAAGCCTACGAGCAGTACTTC. This translates into CASSQGQGQAYEQYF. This chain uses TRBV5-5 with TRBJ2-7, with 9 positions matching TRBD1. The germline gives CDR1 SGHKS, CDR2 YYEKEE (reference sequence). J gave up 2 bases and V 4 bases, and 7 bases lay outside the gene matches. The CDR3 spans 15 residues.